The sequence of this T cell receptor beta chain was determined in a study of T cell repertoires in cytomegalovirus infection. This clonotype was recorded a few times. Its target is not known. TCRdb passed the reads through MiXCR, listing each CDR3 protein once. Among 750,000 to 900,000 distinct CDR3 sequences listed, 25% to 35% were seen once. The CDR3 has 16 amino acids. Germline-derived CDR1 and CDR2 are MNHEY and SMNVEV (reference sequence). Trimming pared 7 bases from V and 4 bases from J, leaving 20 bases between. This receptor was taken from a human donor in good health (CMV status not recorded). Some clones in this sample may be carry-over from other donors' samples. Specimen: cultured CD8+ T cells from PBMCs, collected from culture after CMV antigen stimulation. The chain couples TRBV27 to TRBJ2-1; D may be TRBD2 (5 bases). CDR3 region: CASNPSAGDFYNEQFF. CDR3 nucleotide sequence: TGTGCCAGCAATCCTTCCGCCGGGGATTTTTACAATGAGCAGTTCTTC.